This T cell receptor beta chain appears in the sequencing data of a study of CD8+ T cells in alopecia areata. This clone counts as medium-sized (0.01 to 0.1%). Its target is not known. The genes and germline here are from mouse. With the read ending 4 residues before the CDR3 end, the germline J gene is used to fill in that end. Extracted RNA was reverse transcribed, and the resulting cDNA served as sequencing template. Sequencing was performed with immunoSEQ multiplex PCR; in TCRdb, only in-frame clones are kept and a portion is missing. This set yields approximately 2,700 clones and no singletons; the top ten hold about 51%. Study results and caveats: Lesional scalp displayed greater clonality than normal scalp, most notably in alopecia totalis/universalis.

The V and J ends lost 4 bases and 0 bases respectively, with 12 bases between them. The germline V gene encodes CDR1 LGHNA and CDR2 YNLKQL (reference sequence). This CDR3 is built from 16 residues. The origin of this receptor is a C3H/HeJ mouse with alopecia areata. The mice in this strain carry MHC haplotype H2-k. The specimen sequenced was lesional skin. This chain joins TRBV5 and TRBJ2-2; D may be TRBD2 (6 bases). The CDR3 is CASSRPRGANTGQLYF. The CDR3 DNA, read in part, is TGTGCCAGCAGCCGCCCGCGGGGGGCAAACACCGGG.